Below are 5 T cell receptor beta chains sequenced from a single sample in a study of cytomegalovirus exposure and HLA in healthy donors. Researchers ran the PCR with 60 Vbeta and 13 Jbeta primers. Clones were read by immunoSEQ multiplex PCR, and TCRdb kept only the in-frame ones, dropping some. The sample has 150,000 or so clones, 76% seen once. Sequencing used PBMCs. These receptors originate from a female donor in good health and CMV-seronegative.

The chain joins TRBV5-1 to TRBJ1-6; TRBD1 aligns across 9 bases. With 4 bases clipped from V and 6 bases from J, the junction kept 8 bases outside the gene matches. Per the germline V gene, CDR1 is SGHRS and CDR2 is YFSETQ. The CDR3 spans 16 residues. The CDR3 reads CASSREGTGINSPLHF. The CDR3 DNA reads TGCGCCAGCAGCAGGGAAGGGACAGGGATTAATTCACCCCTCCACTTT.

This clone appeared a few times. This rearrangement joins TRBV4-2 to TRBJ1-1; D is perhaps TRBD1 (5 bases). There are 15 residues in the CDR3. CDR1 is LGHNA, CDR2 YNFKEQ, per germline. V lost 5 bases and J lost 1, with 14 bases in between. This CDR3 reads CASSEQELWNTEAFF. CDR3 in DNA: TGTGCCAGCAGCGAACAGGAGCTCTGGAACACTGAAGCTTTCTTT.

The chain joins TRBV12-5 to TRBJ1-2; no clear D gene. The CDR3 length is 10 residues. The germline CDR1 and CDR2 sequences are LGHNT and FRNRAP. V was trimmed by 5 bases and J by 5 bases, leaving 3 bases between them. The CDR3 is CASGQYGYTF. The DNA for the CDR3 is TGTGCTAGTGGTCAATATGGCTACACCTTC. Full variable domain (missing parts from reference TRBV12-5 and TRBJ1-2): DARVTQTPRHKVTEMGQEVTMRCQPILGHNTVFWYRQTMMQGLELLAYFRNRAPLDDSGMPKDRFSAEMPDATLATLKIQPSEPRDSAVYFCASGQYGYTFGSGTRLTVV.

Details on this clone: The same CDR3 arises from other DNA sequences in this sample as well. V is TRBV29-1 and J is TRBJ2-7, with D possibly matching TRBD2 (5 bases). The CDR3 covers 13 residues. Germline V gene lookup returns CDR1 SQVTM and CDR2 ANQGSEA. Trimming cost V 1 base and J 3 bases, with 10 bases left between them. CDR3 bases: TGCAGCGTTGAAGGCGGCCGGGGCTACGAGCAGTACTTC. Its translation is CSVEGGRGYEQYF.

The J gene is TRBJ2-7, the V gene TRBV5-4, with a possible D match to TRBD1 (5 bases). Trimming removed 0 bases at V and 0 bases at J, with 13 bases between. Germline loops: CDR1 SGHNT, CDR2 YYREEE (reference sequence). The length of the CDR3 is 16 residues. In DNA form, the CDR3 reads TGTGCCAGCAGCTTGGGTTCTGGACATAGCTCCTACGAGCAGTACTTC. This translates into CASSLGSGHSSYEQYF.